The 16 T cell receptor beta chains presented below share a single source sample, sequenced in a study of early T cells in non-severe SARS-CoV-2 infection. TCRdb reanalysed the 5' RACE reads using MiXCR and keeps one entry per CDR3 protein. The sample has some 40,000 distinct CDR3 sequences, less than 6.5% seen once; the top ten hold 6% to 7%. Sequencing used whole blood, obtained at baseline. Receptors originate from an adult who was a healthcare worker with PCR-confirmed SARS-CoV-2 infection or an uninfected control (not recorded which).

Written as DNA, the CDR3 is TGCAGTGCTAGAGATCCGTACAGTAAAAACATTCAGTACTTC. As protein: CSARDPYSKNIQYF. The chain joins TRBV20-1 to TRBJ2-4; D unclear. The V and J ends lost 0 bases and 4 bases respectively, with 10 bases between them. The CDR3 is made up of 14 amino acids. The germline V gene encodes CDR1 DFQATT and CDR2 SNEGSKA (reference sequence).

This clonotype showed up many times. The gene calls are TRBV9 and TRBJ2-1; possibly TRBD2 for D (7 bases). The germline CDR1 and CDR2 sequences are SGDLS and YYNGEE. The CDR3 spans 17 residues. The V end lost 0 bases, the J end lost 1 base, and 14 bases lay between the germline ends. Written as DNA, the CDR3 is TGTGCCAGCAGCGTAGGGGGACTACAGGGTTCCTACAATGAGCAGTTCTTC. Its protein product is CASSVGGLQGSYNEQFF. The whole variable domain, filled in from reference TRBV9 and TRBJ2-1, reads DSGVTQTPKHLITATGQRVTLRCSPRSGDLSVYWYQQSLDQGLQFLIQYYNGEERAKGNILERFSAQQFPDLHSELNLSSLELGDSALYFCASSVGGLQGSYNEQFFGPGTRLTVL.

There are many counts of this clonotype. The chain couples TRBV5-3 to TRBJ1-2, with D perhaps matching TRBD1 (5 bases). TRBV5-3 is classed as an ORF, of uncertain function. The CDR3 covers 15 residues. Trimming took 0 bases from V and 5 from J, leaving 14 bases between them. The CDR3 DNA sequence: TGTGCCAGAAGCTTGGACCAGGGTTGGTTGTATGGCTACACCTTC. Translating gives CARSLDQGWLYGYTF.

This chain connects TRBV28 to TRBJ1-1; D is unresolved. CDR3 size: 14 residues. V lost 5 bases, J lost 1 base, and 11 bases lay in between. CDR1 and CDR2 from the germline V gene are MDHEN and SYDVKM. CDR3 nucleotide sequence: TGTGCCAGCAGTCCGAGTGGGAGGAACACTGAAGCTTTCTTT. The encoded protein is CASSPSGRNTEAFF. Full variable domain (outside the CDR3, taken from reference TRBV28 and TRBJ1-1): DVKVTQSSRYLVKRTGEKVFLECVQDMDHENMFWYRQDPGLGLRLIYFSYDVKMKEKGDIPEGYSVSREKKERFSLILESASTNQTSMYLCASSPSGRNTEAFFGQGTRLTVV.

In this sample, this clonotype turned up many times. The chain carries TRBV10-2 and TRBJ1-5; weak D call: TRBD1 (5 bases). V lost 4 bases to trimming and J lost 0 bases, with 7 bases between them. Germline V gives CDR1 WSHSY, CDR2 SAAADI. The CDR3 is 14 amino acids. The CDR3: CASSATDSNQPQHF. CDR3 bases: TGCGCCAGCAGTGCGACAGATAGCAATCAGCCCCAGCATTTT.

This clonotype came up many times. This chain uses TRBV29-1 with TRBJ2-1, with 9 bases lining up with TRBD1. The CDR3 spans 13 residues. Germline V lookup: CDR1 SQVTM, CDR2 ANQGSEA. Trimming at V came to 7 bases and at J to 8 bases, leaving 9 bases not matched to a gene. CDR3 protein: CSANRGPADEQFF. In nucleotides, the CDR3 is TGCAGCGCCAACAGGGGGCCGGCTGATGAGCAGTTCTTC.

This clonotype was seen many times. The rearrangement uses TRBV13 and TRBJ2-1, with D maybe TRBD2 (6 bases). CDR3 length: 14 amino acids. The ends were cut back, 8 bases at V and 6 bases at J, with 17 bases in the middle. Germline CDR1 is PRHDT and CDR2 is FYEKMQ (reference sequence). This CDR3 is CASLPAGNINEQFF. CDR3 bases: TGTGCCAGCCTCCCGGCGGGGAACATCAATGAGCAGTTCTTC.

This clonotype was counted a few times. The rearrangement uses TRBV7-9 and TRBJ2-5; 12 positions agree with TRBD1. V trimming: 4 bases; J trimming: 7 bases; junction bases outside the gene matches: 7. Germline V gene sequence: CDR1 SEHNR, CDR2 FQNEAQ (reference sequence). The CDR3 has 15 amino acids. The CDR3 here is CASSSSGTGGWTQYF. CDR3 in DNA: TGTGCCAGCAGCTCGTCCGGGACAGGGGGCTGGACCCAGTACTTC.

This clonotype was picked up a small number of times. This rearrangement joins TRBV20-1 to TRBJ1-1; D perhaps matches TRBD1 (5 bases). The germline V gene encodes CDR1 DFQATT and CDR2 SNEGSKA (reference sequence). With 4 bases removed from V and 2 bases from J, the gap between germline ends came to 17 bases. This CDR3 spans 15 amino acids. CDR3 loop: CSATISGQINTEAFF. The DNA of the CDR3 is TGCAGTGCTACGATATCAGGGCAGATCAACACTGAAGCTTTCTTT.

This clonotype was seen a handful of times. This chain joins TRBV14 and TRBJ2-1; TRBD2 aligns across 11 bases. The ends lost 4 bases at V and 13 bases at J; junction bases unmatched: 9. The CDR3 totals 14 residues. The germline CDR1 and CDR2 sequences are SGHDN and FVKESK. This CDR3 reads CASSPLGLAGGQFF. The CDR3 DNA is TGTGCCAGCAGCCCCTTGGGTCTAGCGGGAGGCCAGTTCTTC.

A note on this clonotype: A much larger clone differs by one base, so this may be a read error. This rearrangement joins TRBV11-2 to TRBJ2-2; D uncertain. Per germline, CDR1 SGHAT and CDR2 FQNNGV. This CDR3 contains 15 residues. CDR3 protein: CASSLIARNTVELFF. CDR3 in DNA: TGTGCCAGCAGCTTGATCGCACGGAACACCGTGGAGCTGTTTTTT.

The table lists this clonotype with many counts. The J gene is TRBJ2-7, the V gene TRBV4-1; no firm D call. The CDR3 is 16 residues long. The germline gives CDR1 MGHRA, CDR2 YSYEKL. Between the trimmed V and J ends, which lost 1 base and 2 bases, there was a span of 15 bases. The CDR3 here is CASSQAVGTNPYEQYF. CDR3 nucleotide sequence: TGCGCCAGCAGCCAAGCCGTGGGAACCAACCCCTACGAGCAGTACTTC.

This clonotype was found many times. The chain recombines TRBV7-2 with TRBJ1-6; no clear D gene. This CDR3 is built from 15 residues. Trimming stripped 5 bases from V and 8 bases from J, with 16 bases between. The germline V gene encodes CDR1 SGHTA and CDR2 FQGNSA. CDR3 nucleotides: TGTGCCAGCAGCCCGGGCGACGGGCGCCATTCACCCCTCCACTTT. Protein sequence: CASSPGDGRHSPLHF.

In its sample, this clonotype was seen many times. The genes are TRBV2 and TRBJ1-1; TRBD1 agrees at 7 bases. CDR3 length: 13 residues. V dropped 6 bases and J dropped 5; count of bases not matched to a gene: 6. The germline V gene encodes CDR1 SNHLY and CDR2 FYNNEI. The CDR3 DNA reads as TGTGCCAGCAGAGACAGGGCCGAGACTGAAGCTTTCTTT. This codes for CASRDRAETEAFF.

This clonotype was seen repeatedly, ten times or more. CDR3 sequence: CSARGRDYRVYEQYF. The CDR3 DNA follows: TGCAGTGCTAGAGGACGGGACTACCGAGTTTACGAGCAGTACTTC. This chain connects TRBV20-1 to TRBJ2-7, with TRBD2 identical over 7 bases. Germline CDR1 and CDR2: DFQATT and SNEGSKA (reference sequence). This CDR3 has 15 residues. Trimming cost V 1 base and J 4 bases; bases outside gene matches: 10.

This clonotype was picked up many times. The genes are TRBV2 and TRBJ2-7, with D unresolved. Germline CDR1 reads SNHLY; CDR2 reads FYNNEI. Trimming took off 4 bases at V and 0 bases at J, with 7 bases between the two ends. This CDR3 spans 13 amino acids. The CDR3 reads CASSGLSSYEQYF. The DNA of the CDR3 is TGTGCCAGCAGTGGTCTAAGCTCCTACGAGCAGTACTTC. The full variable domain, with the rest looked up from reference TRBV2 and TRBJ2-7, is EPEVTQTPSHQVTQMGQEVILRCVPISNHLYFYWYRQILGQKVEFLVSFYNNEISEKSEIFDDQFSVERPDGSNFTLKIRSTKLEDSAMYFCASSGLSSYEQYFGPGTRLTVT.